This T cell receptor (beta chain) was found in a study of blood T cell repertoires in COVID-19. Whole-study context: Collection of acute and convalescent COVID-19 samples took place in the United States, Italy and Spain.

Germline V lookup: CDR1 KGHSH, CDR2 LQKENI. The CDR3 is 15 amino acids. V dropped 0 bases and J dropped 11; count of bases not matched to a gene: 9. In the authors' methods: Estimated nucleated cell counts came from reference gene primer amplification. The table came from immunoSEQ multiplex PCR; TCRdb's copy has only in-frame clones and leaves some out. V and J calls and clone size come straight from that table; D and trimming were deduced from the DNA. This table has approximately 21,000 clones, approximately 90% appearing once. Sequencing was performed on peripheral blood. The chain uses TRBV18 and TRBJ1-5, with 8 bases fitting TRBD1. This receptor was identified in a human donor in a cohort sampled during active COVID-19. The CDR3 loop reads CASSPPDRAWGTQHF. The CDR3 nucleotides are TGTGCCAGCTCACCACCGGACAGGGCCTGGGGAACCCAGCATTTT. The variable domain in full, completed from reference TRBV18 and TRBJ1-5, reads NAGVMQNPRHLVRRRGQEARLRCSPMKGHSHVYWYRQLPEEGLKFMVYLQKENIIDESGMPKERFSAEFPKEGPSILRIQQVVRGDSAAYFCASSPPDRAWGTQHFGDGTRLSIL.